The sequence of this T cell receptor (beta chain) was determined in a study of PD-L1 blockade in urothelial cancer. The wider study: Dosed intravenously at 1,200 mg every 3 weeks, atezolizumab was initiated by patients around 2014. Blood yielded a median of around 150,000 T cells per sample. Enrolled patients had been treated previously with 0 to 3 chemotherapy regimens.

CDR3 length: 16 residues. The germline CDR1 and CDR2 sequences are LNHDA and SQIVND (reference sequence). With 1 base removed from V and 0 bases from J, the gap between germline ends came to 12 bases. Each PCR reaction had synthetic TCR analog templates spiked into it. Sequencing was performed with immunoSEQ multiplex PCR; in TCRdb, only in-frame clones are kept and a portion is missing. The data show fewer than 65,000 clones, roughly nine tenths seen once. Described time point: pretreatment peripheral blood. The rearrangement uses TRBV19 and TRBJ1-1; tentative D call: TRBD1 (5 bases). This specimen consisted of PBMCs, obtained around atezolizumab (anti-PD-L1) treatment. This TCR derives from an older woman with urothelial cancer. The CDR3: CASSIGAGPLNTEAFF. CDR3 DNA sequence: TGTGCCAGTAGTATAGGAGCGGGGCCCTTGAACACTGAAGCTTTCTTT.